In this sample, the clone carrying this TCR beta chain turned up once. This specimen belongs to a study of blood T cell repertoires in COVID-19. Across the whole study: Sites across the United States, Italy and Spain contributed samples from acute and convalescent COVID-19. The analysed material was cDNA or gDNA that came from T cells, B-cell-depleted T cells, or PBMCs.

Per the original data handling: Counts of nucleated cells, estimated from reference gene primer amplification, were obtained. Sequencing was performed with immunoSEQ multiplex PCR; in TCRdb, only in-frame clones are kept and a portion is missing. V and J calls and clone size follow that table, whereas D and trimming were derived from the DNA. Altogether tens of thousands of clones are present, roughly 87% being singletons, with the ten largest covering less than 8%. CDR1 is MDHEN, CDR2 SYDVKM, per germline. The CDR3 contains 13 residues. Trimming cost V 1 base and J 4 bases, with 7 bases left between them.

This clonotype originated in a man aged 55 to 70 with active COVID-19. This chain connects TRBV28 to TRBJ1-2; D call uncertain. What was sequenced was peripheral blood. The CDR3 region has the DNA TGTGCCAGCAGTTTATTCGGGTCCTATGGCTACACCTTC. This gives the protein CASSLFGSYGYTF.